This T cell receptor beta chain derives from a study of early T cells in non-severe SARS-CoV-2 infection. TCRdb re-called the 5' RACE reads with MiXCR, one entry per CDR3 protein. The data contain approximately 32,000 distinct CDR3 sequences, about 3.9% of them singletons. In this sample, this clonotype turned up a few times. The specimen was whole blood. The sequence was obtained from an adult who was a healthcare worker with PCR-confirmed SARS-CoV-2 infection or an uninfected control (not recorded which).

The CDR3 coding sequence is TGTGCCAGCAGTCCCTCCCGGGCTGTCGTAGGTCCTGAAGCTTTCTTT. Translated, it gives CASSPSRAVVGPEAFF. V is TRBV12-3 or TRBV12-4 and J is TRBJ1-1; D is unresolved. The CDR3 length is 16 residues. V lost 5 bases and J 6 bases, leaving 22 bases between the germline ends.